This TCR beta chain was recovered during a study of cytomegalovirus exposure and HLA in healthy donors. Study-level background: The approximately 670 first-cohort repertoires and the 100 to 150 validation repertoires shared the same platform, a later analysis reported. Findings and limits, study-wide: The tendency of first-cohort TCR clusters to co-occur in the roughly 130 validation repertoires emerged from a later analysis. CMV antigen specificity of a few CMV-associated chains was confirmed in vitro.

From germline, CDR1 is SGHTA and CDR2 FQGNSA. Trimming removed 1 base at V and 5 bases at J, with 9 bases between. The CDR3 loop spans 14 amino acids. As concerns this clone: Its antigen is currently unknown.

The donors were in the approximately 120-subject validation cohort, distinct from the approximately 700-subject first cohort. Sequencing used immunoSEQ multiplex PCR; TCRdb keeps in-frame clones, though not all of them. Of about 150,000 clones listed, 65% to 90% are singletons. The material sequenced was PBMCs. The TCR was taken from a man aged 18 to 30 in good health and CMV-seropositive. J is TRBJ1-5 and V is TRBV7-2; no reliable D call. This CDR3 is CASSLVAGYQPQHF. The CDR3 coding sequence is TGTGCCAGCAGCTTAGTGGCGGGATATCAGCCCCAGCATTTT.